A single sample gave rise to the 25 T cell receptor beta chains below, sequenced in a study of blood T cell repertoires in COVID-19. Here immunoSEQ multiplex PCR was the method, and the copy in TCRdb shows in-frame clones only, minus some. The table records more than 150,000 clones, roughly nine tenths of them present only once. Specimen: peripheral blood. The receptors shown here come from a man aged 65-85 years with active or convalescent COVID-19.

V is TRBV5-4 and J is TRBJ2-7; D possibly corresponds to TRBD2 (5 bases). The CDR3 covers 14 residues. Germline values: CDR1 SGHNT, CDR2 YYREEE (reference sequence). V lost 2 bases, J lost 2 bases, and 11 bases lay in between. The CDR3 DNA is TGTGCCAGCAGCTTCCATGGGAGCGCCTACGAGCAGTACTTC. Translated, it gives CASSFHGSAYEQYF.

This clone was observed a handful of times. This chain joins TRBV6-2 or TRBV6-3 and TRBJ2-7; D not resolved. V lost 3 bases and J lost 1, with 19 bases in between. This CDR3 is built from 17 residues. Per germline, CDR1 MNHEY and CDR2 SVGEGT. The DNA of the CDR3 is TGTGCCAGCAGTTATACTACCAAAGCATTCCCTTCCTACGAGCAGTACTTC. This codes for CASSYTTKAFPSYEQYF.

The chain uses TRBV18 and TRBJ1-4, with D maybe TRBD1 (5 bases). V gave up 2 bases and J gave up 8 bases, with 15 bases separating them. The CDR3 covers 15 residues. Germline lookup yields CDR1 KGHSH and CDR2 LQKENI. The CDR3, as DNA: TGTGCCAGCTCACCAAAGGGGTCCTCAGGCGAAAAACTGTTTTTT. Translating it yields CASSPKGSSGEKLFF.

This chain links TRBV5-1 with TRBJ1-1; D remains unclear. The CDR3 has 15 residues. Germline V gene data show CDR1 as SGHRS and CDR2 as YFSETQ. Deletions cut 0 bases from V and 1 base from J, with 10 bases between. CDR3: CASSLGMQANTEAFF. The CDR3 coding sequence is TGCGCCAGCAGCTTGGGTATGCAGGCGAACACTGAAGCTTTCTTT. Using reference TRBV5-1 and TRBJ1-1 for the parts outside the CDR3, the full variable domain is KAGVTQTPRYLIKTRGQQVTLSCSPISGHRSVSWYQQTPGQGLQFLFEYFSETQRNKGNFPGRFSGRQFSNSRSEMNVSTLELGDSALYLCASSLGMQANTEAFFGQGTRLTVV.

The chain carries TRBV4-3 and TRBJ1-5; TRBD1 aligns across 9 bases. The CDR3 spans 15 residues. CDR1 and CDR2 from the germline V gene are LGHNA and YSLEER. V lost 4 bases and J lost 4; bases outside the gene matches: 5. The CDR3 region has the DNA TGCGCCAGCAGCCGATCGACAGGGGGGAATCAGCCCCAGCATTTT. It specifies CASSRSTGGNQPQHF.

This chain links TRBV7-2 with TRBJ2-7; D possibly corresponds to TRBD1 (6 bases). Germline V gene lookup returns CDR1 SGHTA and CDR2 FQGNSA. Trimming shortened V by 6 bases and J by 2 bases, and 20 bases separated the two germline ends. This CDR3 contains 16 residues. The CDR3 bases are TGTGCCAGCAGGGTTTCGGGCACAGGGTCTGCCTACGAGCAGTACTTC. Translating it yields CASRVSGTGSAYEQYF.

The V call is TRBV24-1, the J call TRBJ2-3; TRBD2 agrees at 13 bases. V was pared by 7 bases and J by 6 bases, with 3 bases of the junction left unmatched. Looked up from germline, CDR1 is KGHDR and CDR2 is SFDVKD. This CDR3 has 14 amino acids. CDR3 DNA: TGTGCCACCAGGAGGACTAGCGGGAGTGATACGCAGTATTTT. This encodes CATRRTSGSDTQYF.

The rearrangement joins TRBV7-2 to TRBJ2-1; the D gene is possibly TRBD2 (6 bases). The germline V gene encodes CDR1 SGHTA and CDR2 FQGNSA. The CDR3 is made up of 18 amino acids. V lost 2 bases and J lost 0, with 17 bases in between. CDR3 nucleotides: TGTGCCAGCAGCTTATTTGGGTGGGGGAGGAGCTCCTACAATGAGCAGTTCTTC. Its translation: CASSLFGWGRSSYNEQFF.

On this clone itself: An end of the junction differs from the germline gene, which may be a read error. The J gene is TRBJ2-3, the V gene TRBV7-9, with 11 bases aligning to TRBD2. Germline-derived CDR1 and CDR2 are SEHNR and FQNEAQ (reference sequence). The CDR3 runs to 14 residues. The CDR3 DNA reads TGTGCCAGCAGTTTAGCGGGAGGGAGCGATACGCAGTATTTT. Translation: CASSLAGGSDTQYF.

The rearrangement uses TRBV29-1 and TRBJ2-5, with TRBD2 matching over 7 bases. This CDR3 is built from 13 residues. V dropped 7 bases and J dropped 1; count of bases not matched to a gene: 6. Germline V gene lookup returns CDR1 SQVTM and CDR2 ANQGSEA. The CDR3 loop is CSASGGIQETQYF. For the CDR3, the DNA is TGCAGCGCCTCCGGGGGGATCCAAGAGACCCAGTACTTC. Looking up the rest from reference TRBV29-1 and TRBJ2-5 gives the full variable domain: SAVISQKPSRDICQRGTSLTIQCQVDSQVTMMFWYRQQPGQSLTLIATANQGSEATYESGFVIDKFPISRPNLTFSTLTVSNMSPEDSSIYLCSASGGIQETQYFGPGTRLLVL.

For the CDR3, the DNA is TGTGCCAGTAGTGATCAGGGCCAGCCCCAGCATTTT. Protein product: CASSDQGQPQHF. This chain links TRBV19 with TRBJ1-5, with D possibly being TRBD1 (5 bases). Trimming removed 5 bases at V and 7 bases at J, with 9 bases between. CDR3 length equals 12 residues. Germline CDR1 LNHDA, CDR2 SQIVND (reference sequence).

The chain is built from TRBV10-1 and TRBJ1-5, with TRBD1 identical over 8 bases. V shed 6 bases and J 0 bases; nucleotides not matched to a gene: 10. The CDR3 length is 17 residues. The germline CDR1 and CDR2 sequences are WNHNN and SYGVQD (reference sequence). This CDR3 reads CASSNGTGRYSNQPQHF. Here the CDR3 DNA reads TGCGCCAGCAGCAACGGGACAGGTCGATATAGCAATCAGCCCCAGCATTTT.

The rearrangement joins TRBV6-5 to TRBJ1-5; 9 bases map to TRBD1. Germline V lookup: CDR1 MNHEY, CDR2 SVGAGI. V was pared by 6 bases and J by 4 bases, with 4 bases of the junction left unmatched. The CDR3 has 14 residues. CDR3 bases: TGTGCCAGCAGGAAAGACAGGGGGAATCAGCCCCAGCATTTT. This sequence encodes CASRKDRGNQPQHF.

This sequence joins TRBV27 and TRBJ2-2, with D tentatively TRBD1 (6 bases). CDR3 length: 15 residues. V was pared by 5 bases and J by 1 base, with 11 bases between. Looked up from germline, CDR1 is MNHEY and CDR2 is SMNVEV (reference sequence). In nucleotides, the CDR3 is TGTGCCAGCAGTCCAGTCAGGGGGAACACCGGGGAGCTGTTTTTT. Translated: CASSPVRGNTGELFF.

The gene calls are TRBV11-2 and TRBJ1-1, with a tentative D call TRBD1 (5 bases). Germline V gene data show CDR1 as SGHAT and CDR2 as FQNNGV. Trimming left V 3 bases short and J 2 bases short, with 10 bases between. This CDR3 comprises 14 residues. The DNA for the CDR3 is TGTGCCAGCAGCTTTGCAGGACATAACACTGAAGCTTTCTTT. Amino acid sequence: CASSFAGHNTEAFF.

The chain is built from TRBV5-1 and TRBJ2-2; TRBD1 aligns across 8 bases. The germline V gene has CDR1 SGHRS and CDR2 YFSETQ. This CDR3 contains 15 residues. The V segment lost 4 bases and the J segment 6 bases; nucleotides outside the gene matches: 8. CDR3 sequence: CASSPDREEAGELFF. DNA of the CDR3: TGCGCCAGCAGCCCGGACAGGGAGGAGGCCGGGGAGCTGTTTTTT.

The gene calls are TRBV4-1 and TRBJ1-2; TRBD1 might be the D (5 bases). The germline gives CDR1 MGHRA, CDR2 YSYEKL. V was shortened by 2 bases and J by 4 bases, with 8 bases between the two germline ends. The CDR3 runs 13 residues. CDR3 protein: CASSQRGGYGYTF. CDR3 DNA sequence: TGCGCCAGCAGCCAAAGGGGTGGCTATGGCTACACCTTC.

The chain carries TRBV19 and TRBJ1-2; D might be TRBD1 (5 bases). Per the germline V gene, CDR1 is LNHDA and CDR2 is SQIVND (reference sequence). Trimming took 7 bases from V and 4 from J, leaving 13 bases between them. This CDR3 has 13 residues. Here the CDR3 DNA reads TGTGCCAGTAAACCCAGGGCTGGCTATGGCTACACCTTC. This sequence encodes CASKPRAGYGYTF.

The chain has TRBV10-3 and TRBJ1-1; the D is unclear. Germline V gene sequence: CDR1 ENHRY, CDR2 SYGVKD. The germline V and J ends were trimmed by 6 bases and 7 bases, with 12 bases remaining between them. This CDR3 is 12 amino acids long. For the CDR3, the DNA is TGTGCCATCAGCCGGACTGAGCGTGAAGCTTTCTTT. Translated, it gives CAISRTEREAFF.

V usage is TRBV2 and J usage is TRBJ2-5; possibly TRBD2 for D (5 bases). CDR1 and CDR2 from the germline V gene are SNHLY and FYNNEI. The CDR3 is 19 amino acids. Between the trimmed V and J ends, which lost 1 base and 12 bases, there was a span of 33 bases. The chain's CDR3 is CASSEGFGLMFEKVKGEYF. Written as DNA, the CDR3 is TGTGCCAGCAGTGAAGGCTTCGGACTGATGTTTGAGAAGGTTAAGGGAGAGTACTTC.

The CDR3 loop is CASSSPQGGGYTF. The CDR3 region has the DNA TGTGCCAGCAGTTCCCCCCAGGGGGGAGGCTACACCTTC. The chain has TRBV6-5 and TRBJ1-2; 7 nucleotides match TRBD1. The CDR3 has 13 amino acids. The junction had 7 bases not matched to a gene; V was cut back by 4 bases and J by 8 bases. Germline assignment: CDR1 MNHEY and CDR2 SVGAGI.

The rearrangement links TRBV5-1 to TRBJ1-4; TRBD1 aligns across 9 bases. J lost 8 bases, V lost 4 bases, and 12 bases had no gene match. CDR3 length: 16 amino acids. Germline V gene lookup returns CDR1 SGHRS and CDR2 YFSETQ. The CDR3: CASSRLGGTGTEKLFF. CDR3 nucleotide sequence: TGCGCCAGCAGCCGTTTAGGGGGGACAGGGACGGAAAAACTGTTTTTT.

The rearrangement links TRBV6-2 or TRBV6-3 to TRBJ1-2; D not resolved. Trimming cost V 0 bases and J 3 bases, with 8 bases left between them. This CDR3 region has 14 residues. The V gene's germline CDR1 is MNHEY and CDR2 SVGEGT. CDR3 amino acids: CASSYSQQYYGYTF. The CDR3 DNA reads TGTGCCAGCAGTTACTCCCAACAGTACTATGGCTACACCTTC.

As regards this clone: Germline is not matched at one junction end, which may reflect a read error. The chain combines TRBV5-1 with TRBJ2-7; a possible D gene is TRBD1 (5 bases). Germline CDR1 is SGHRS and CDR2 is YFSETQ. CDR3 length equals 12 residues. The CDR3 reads CASSLAGYGQYF. In DNA, the CDR3 is TGCGCCAGCAGCTTGGCAGGGTACGGGCAGTACTTC.

The chain carries TRBV19 and TRBJ2-5, with a tentative D call TRBD2 (7 bases). CDR1 is LNHDA, CDR2 SQIVND, per germline (reference sequence). This CDR3 contains 15 residues. V shed 1 base and J shed 5 bases, with 14 bases lying between them. CDR3 sequence: CASSIAGGRRETQYF. The DNA of the CDR3 is TGTGCCAGTAGTATAGCGGGGGGCAGGCGGGAGACCCAGTACTTC.